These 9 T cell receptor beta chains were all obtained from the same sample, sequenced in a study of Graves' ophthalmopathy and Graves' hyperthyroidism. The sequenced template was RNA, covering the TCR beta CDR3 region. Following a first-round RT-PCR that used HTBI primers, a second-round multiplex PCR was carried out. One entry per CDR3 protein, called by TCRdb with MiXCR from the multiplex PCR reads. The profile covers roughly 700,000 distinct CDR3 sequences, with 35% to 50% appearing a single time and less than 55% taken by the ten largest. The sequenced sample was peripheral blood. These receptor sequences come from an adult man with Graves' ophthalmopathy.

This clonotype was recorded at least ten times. The CDR3 region is CASSYWGNTEAFF. The CDR3, as DNA: TGTGCCAGCAGTTACTGGGGGAACACTGAAGCTTTCTTT. The V call is TRBV6-6, the J call TRBJ1-1; D gene unclear. The germline V gene has CDR1 MNHNY and CDR2 SVGAGI (reference sequence). CDR3 length equals 13 residues. Trimming took 1 base from V and 1 from J, leaving 4 bases between them.

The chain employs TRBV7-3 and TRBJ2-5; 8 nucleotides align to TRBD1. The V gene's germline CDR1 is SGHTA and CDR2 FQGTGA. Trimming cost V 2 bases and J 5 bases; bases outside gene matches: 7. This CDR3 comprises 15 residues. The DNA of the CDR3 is TGTGCCAGCAGCTTAGGGCAGGGGGCTTGGGAGACCCAGTACTTC. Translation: CASSLGQGAWETQYF.

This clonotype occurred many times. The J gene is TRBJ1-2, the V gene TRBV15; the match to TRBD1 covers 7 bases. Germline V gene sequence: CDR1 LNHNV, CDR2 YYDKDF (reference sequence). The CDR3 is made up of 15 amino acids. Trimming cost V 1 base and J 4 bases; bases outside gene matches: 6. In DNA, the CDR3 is TGTGCCACCAGCAGAGTAACAGGGGAACCCTATGGCTACACCTTC. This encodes CATSRVTGEPYGYTF.

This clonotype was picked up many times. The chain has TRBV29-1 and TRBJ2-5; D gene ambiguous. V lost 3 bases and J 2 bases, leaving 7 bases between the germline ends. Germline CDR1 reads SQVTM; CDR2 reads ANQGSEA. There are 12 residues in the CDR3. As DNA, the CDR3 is TGCAGCGTTGAGGCACTACAAGAGACCCAGTACTTC. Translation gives CSVEALQETQYF.

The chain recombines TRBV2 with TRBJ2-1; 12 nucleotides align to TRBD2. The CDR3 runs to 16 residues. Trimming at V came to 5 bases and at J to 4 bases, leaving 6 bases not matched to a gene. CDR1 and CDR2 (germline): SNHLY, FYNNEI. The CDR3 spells CASSRLAGVRYNEQFF. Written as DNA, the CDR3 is TGTGCCAGCAGTAGACTAGCGGGAGTTCGATACAATGAGCAGTTCTTC.

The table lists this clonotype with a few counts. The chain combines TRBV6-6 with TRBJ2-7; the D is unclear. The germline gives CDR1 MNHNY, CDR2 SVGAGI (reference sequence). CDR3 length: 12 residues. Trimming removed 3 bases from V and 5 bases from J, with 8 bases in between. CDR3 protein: CASSYLGNEQYF. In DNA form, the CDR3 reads TGTGCCAGCAGTTATCTCGGTAACGAGCAGTACTTC.

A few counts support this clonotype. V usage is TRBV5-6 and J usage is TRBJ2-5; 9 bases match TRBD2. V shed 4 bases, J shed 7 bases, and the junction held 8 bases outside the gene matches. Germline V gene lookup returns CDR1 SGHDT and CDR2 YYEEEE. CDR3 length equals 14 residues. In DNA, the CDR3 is TGTGCCAGCAGCGCCGCGGGGGGGCTGGGGACCCAGTACTTC. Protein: CASSAAGGLGTQYF.

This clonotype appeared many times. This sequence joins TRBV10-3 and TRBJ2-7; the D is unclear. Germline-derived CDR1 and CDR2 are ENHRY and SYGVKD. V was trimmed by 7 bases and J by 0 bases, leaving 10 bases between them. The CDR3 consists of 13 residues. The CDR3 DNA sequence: TGTGCCATCATGGATTTTAACTCCTACGAGCAGTACTTC. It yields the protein CAIMDFNSYEQYF.

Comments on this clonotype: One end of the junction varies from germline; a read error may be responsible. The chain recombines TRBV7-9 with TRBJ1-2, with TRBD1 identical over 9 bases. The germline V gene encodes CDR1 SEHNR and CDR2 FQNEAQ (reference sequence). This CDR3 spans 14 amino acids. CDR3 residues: CASRQGQGIYGHTF. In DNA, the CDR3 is TGTGCCAGCAGGCAGGGACAGGGTATCTATGGCCACACCTTC. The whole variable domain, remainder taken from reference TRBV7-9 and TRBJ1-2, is DTGVSQNPRHKITKRGQNVTFRCDPISEHNRLYWYRQTLGQGPEFLTYFQNEAQLEKSRLLSDRFSAERPKGSFSTLEIQRTEQGDSAMYLCASRQGQGIYGHTFGSGTRLTVV.